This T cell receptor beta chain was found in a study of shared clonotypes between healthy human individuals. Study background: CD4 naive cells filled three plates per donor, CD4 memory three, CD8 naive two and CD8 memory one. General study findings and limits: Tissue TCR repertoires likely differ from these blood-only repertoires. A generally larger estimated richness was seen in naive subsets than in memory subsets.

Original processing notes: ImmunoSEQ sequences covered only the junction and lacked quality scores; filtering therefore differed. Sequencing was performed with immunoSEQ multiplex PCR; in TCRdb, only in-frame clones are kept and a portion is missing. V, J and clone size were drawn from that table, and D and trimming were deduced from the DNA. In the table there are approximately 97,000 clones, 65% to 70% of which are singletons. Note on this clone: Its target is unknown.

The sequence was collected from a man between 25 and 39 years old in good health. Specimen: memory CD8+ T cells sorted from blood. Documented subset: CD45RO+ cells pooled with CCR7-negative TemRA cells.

CDR3 sequence reads: CASSPLGERAYEQYF. The CDR3 DNA sequence: TGTGCCAGCAGCCCTCTAGGGGAAAGGGCCTACGAGCAGTACTTC. The chain is built from TRBV14 and TRBJ2-7; TRBD1 is a possible D gene (5 bases). Germline loops: CDR1 SGHDN, CDR2 FVKESK. Trimming left V 4 bases short and J 2 bases short, with 15 bases between. This CDR3 has 15 residues.